What follows is one T cell receptor beta chain and its context. CDR3 length: 15 amino acids. Trimming cost V 4 bases and J 5 bases, with 18 bases left between them. Germline values: CDR1 MDHEN, CDR2 SYDVKM. Clones were read by immunoSEQ multiplex PCR, and TCRdb kept only the in-frame ones, dropping some. Of tens of thousands of clones detected, more than 65% appear once; the ten largest clones hold 2.5% to 3%. The sample comes from a study of neoadjuvant anti-PD-1 for oral cavity cancer. The rearrangement uses TRBV28 and TRBJ2-7; no reliable D call. This sequence was found in a person between 40 and 85 years old with oral cavity squamous cell carcinoma. The sequencing here drew on PBMCs, taken before nivolumab (anti-PD-1) treatment. DNA for the CDR3: TGTGCCAGCAGTTCGCCCGGCCGACTTGTGAACGAGCAGTACTTC. It translates to CASSSPGRLVNEQYF.